This TCR beta chain was recorded in a study of blood T cell repertoires in COVID-19. Study information: The United States, Italy and Spain provided the acute and convalescent COVID-19 samples.

Cohort assignment relied on participant-reported clinical history. Among Cohort 3 donors, those recovered had two negative PCRs, clearance, or symptom resolution. In the source study's methods: Scientists estimated how many nucleated cells there were by amplifying reference gene primers. Produced via immunoSEQ multiplex PCR; TCRdb's table is partial and in-frame only. The D gene and trimming were derived from the DNA, and the V and J assignments and clone size from that table. The sample holds approximately 400,000 clones, about 89% seen once. J gave up 5 bases and V 5 bases, and 5 bases lay outside the gene matches. Germline CDR1 MNHEY, CDR2 SMNVEV (reference sequence). The CDR3 contains 13 residues.

What was sequenced was PBMCs or T cells enriched from blood (not recorded which). V gene TRBV27 combines with J gene TRBJ1-1; 7 bases agree with TRBD1. This TCR derives from a man younger than 45 who had recovered from COVID-19. The CDR3 region has the DNA TGTGCCAGCAGTCCTAACAGGGGAACTGAAGCTTTCTTT. Its translation: CASSPNRGTEAFF.